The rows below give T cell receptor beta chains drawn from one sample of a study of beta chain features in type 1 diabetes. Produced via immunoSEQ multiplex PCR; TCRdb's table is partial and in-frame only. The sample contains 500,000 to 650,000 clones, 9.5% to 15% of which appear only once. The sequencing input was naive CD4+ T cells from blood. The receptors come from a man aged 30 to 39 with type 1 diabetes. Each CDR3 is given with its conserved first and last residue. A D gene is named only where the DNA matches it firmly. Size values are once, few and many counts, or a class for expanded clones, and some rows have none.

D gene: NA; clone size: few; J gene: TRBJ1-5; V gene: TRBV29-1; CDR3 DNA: TGCAGCGTTGTTTTAGGGGTTAATCAGCCCCAGCATTTT; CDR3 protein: CSVVLGVNQPQHF
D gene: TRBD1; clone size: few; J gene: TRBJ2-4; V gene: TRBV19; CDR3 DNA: TGTGCCAGTAGTGTGGGACAGGGGGCAGCCAAAAACATTCAGTACTTC; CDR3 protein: CASSVGQGAAKNIQYF
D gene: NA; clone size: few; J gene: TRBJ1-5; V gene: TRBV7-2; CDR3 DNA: TGTGCCAGCAGCTTAGGGTCCACCCGGGGCAATCAGCCCCAGCATTTT; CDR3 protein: CASSLGSTRGNQPQHF
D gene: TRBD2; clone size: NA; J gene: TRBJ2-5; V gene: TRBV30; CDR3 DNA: TGTGCCTGGACAGCGGGGGGAGGAGAGACCCAGTACTTC; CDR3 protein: CAWTAGGGETQYF
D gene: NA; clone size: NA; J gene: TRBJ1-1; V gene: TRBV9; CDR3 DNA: TGTGCCAGCAGCCCCCGTGGAGGGTCTGAAGCTTTCTTT; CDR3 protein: CASSPRGGSEAFF
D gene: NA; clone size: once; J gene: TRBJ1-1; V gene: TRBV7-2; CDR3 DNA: TGTGCCAGCAGCTCTTACCAGAACACTGAAGCTTTCTTT; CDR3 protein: CASSSYQNTEAFF
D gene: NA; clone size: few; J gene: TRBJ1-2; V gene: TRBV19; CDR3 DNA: TGTGCCAGTAGTCCCCGGACGGTGAAAGGCTACACCTTC; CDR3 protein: CASSPRTVKGYTF
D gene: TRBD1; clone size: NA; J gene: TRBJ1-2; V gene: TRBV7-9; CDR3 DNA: TGTGCCAGCAGCCCCGGACAGGGGAACTATGGCTACACCTTC; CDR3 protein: CASSPGQGNYGYTF
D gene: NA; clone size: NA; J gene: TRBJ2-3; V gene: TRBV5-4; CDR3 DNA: TGTGCCAGCAGCGAGACTAGACTGGGGGATACGCAGTATTTT; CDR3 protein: CASSETRLGDTQYF
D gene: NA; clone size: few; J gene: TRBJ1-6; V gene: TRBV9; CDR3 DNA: TGTGCCAGCAGCGTACGCGGGGCCAATTCACCCCTCCACTTT; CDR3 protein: CASSVRGANSPLHF
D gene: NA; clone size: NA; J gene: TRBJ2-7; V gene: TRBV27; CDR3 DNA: TGTGCCAGCAGTGGGGCAGGAAACCCACACTCCTACGAGCAGTACTTC; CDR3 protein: CASSGAGNPHSYEQYF
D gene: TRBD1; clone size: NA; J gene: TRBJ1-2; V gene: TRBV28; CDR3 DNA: TGTGCCAGCAGTCCCGCTGACAGGGGCTATGGCTACACCTTC; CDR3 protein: CASSPADRGYGYTF
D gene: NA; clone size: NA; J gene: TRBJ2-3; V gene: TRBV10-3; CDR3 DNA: TGTGCCATCAGTGCAGGAGATACGCAGTATTTT; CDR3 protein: CAISAGDTQYF
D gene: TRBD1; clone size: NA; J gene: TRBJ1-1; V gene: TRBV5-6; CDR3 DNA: TGTGCCAGCAGCGGCGGGACAGGGGTCACTGAAGCTTTCTTT; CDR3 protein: CASSGGTGVTEAFF
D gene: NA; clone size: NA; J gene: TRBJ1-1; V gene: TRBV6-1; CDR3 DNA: TGTGCCAGCAGTGAAGCGGGCAGGCCTCGGGCTGAAGCTTTCTTT; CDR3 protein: CASSEAGRPRAEAFF
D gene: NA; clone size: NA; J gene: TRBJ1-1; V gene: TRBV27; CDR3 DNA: TGTGCCAGCACCGCGACAGGAAGACGCACTGAAGCTTTCTTT; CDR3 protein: CASTATGRRTEAFF
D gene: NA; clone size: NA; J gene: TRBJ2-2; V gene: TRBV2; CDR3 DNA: TGTGCCAGCAGTAGGGATTACACCGGGGAGCTGTTTTTT; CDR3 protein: CASSRDYTGELFF
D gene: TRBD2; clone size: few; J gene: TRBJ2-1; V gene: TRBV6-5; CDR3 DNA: TGTGCCAGCAGTACTCGCGGGGGGGCCCGAAATGAGCAGTTCTTC; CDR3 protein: CASSTRGGARNEQFF
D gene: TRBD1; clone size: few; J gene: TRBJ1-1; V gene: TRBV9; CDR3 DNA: TGTGCCAGCAGCACAATGAAGGAGGGGGCGAACACTGAAGCTTTCTTT; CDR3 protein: CASSTMKEGANTEAFF
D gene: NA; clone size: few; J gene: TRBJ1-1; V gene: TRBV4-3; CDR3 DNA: TGCGCCAGCAGCTACAGGCCTTTCACTGAAGCTTTCTTT; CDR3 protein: CASSYRPFTEAFF
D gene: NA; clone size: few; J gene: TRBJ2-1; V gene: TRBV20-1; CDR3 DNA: TGCAGTCTCCCGGGGGGCCAAGAGTTCTTC; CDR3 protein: CSLPGGQEFF
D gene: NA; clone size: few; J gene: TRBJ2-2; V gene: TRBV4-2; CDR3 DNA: TGTGCCAGCAGTAGGGGGGACCACACGAACACCGGGGAGCTGTTTTTT; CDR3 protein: CASSRGDHTNTGELFF
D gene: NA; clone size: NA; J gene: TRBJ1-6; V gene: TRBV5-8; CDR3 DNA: TGTGCCAGCAGCTTGAGTTCACCCCTCCACTTT; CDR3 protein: CASSLSSPLHF
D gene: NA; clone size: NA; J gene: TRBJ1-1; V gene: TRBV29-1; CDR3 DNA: TGCAGCGTTGGACTGACAGTGAACACTGAAGCTTTCTTT; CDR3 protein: CSVGLTVNTEAFF
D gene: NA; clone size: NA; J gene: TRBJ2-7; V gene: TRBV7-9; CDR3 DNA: TGTGCCAGCAGCTTAAGCCGGGTGGACGAGCAGTACTTC; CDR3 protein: CASSLSRVDEQYF
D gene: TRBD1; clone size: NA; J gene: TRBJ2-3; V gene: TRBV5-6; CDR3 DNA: TGTGCCAGCAGCGGAAAGGGACAGTCCCTCAGCACAGATACGCAGTATTTT; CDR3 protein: CASSGKGQSLSTDTQYF
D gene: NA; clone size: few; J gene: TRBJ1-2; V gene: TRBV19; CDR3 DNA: TGTGCCAGTAGTATGTCCGGGAAGGGCAACTATGGCTACACCTTC; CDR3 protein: CASSMSGKGNYGYTF
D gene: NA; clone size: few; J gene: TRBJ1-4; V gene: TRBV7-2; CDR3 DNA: TGTGCCAGCAGCTTCGGGCAGGGAAGGGATGAAAAACTGTTTTTT; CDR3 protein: CASSFGQGRDEKLFF
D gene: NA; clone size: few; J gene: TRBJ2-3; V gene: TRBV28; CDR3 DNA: TGTGCCAGCAGTACGCGGACTGGTAACACAGATACGCAGTATTTT; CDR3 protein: CASSTRTGNTDTQYF
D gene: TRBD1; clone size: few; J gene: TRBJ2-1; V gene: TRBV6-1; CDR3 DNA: TGTGCCAGCAGTGGAACTCTCCAAACAGGGGCCCGCAATGAGCAGTTCTTC; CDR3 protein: CASSGTLQTGARNEQFF
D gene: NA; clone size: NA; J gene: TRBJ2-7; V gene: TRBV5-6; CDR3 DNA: TGTGCCAGCAGTGGGGTGGACGAGCAGTACTTC; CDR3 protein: CASSGVDEQYF
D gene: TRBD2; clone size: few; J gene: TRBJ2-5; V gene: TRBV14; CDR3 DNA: TGTGCCAGCAGTCTAGCGGGGGGAGAGACCCAGTACTTC; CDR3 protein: CASSLAGGETQYF
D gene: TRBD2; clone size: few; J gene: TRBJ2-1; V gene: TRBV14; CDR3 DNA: TGTGCCAGCAGCCTGCTCGGGACTAGCGGGGCCAATGAGCAGTTCTTC; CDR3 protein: CASSLLGTSGANEQFF
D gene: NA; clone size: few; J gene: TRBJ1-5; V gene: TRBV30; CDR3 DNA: TGTGCCTGGAGTACCAGGGCGGATCAGCCCCAGCATTTT; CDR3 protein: CAWSTRADQPQHF
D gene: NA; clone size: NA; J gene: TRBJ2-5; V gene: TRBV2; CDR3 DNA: TGTGCCAGCAGTGCGACGGAAGAGACCCAGTACTTC; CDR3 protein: CASSATEETQYF
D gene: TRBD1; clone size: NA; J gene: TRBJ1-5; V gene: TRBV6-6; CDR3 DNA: TGTGCCAGCAGCCGGACAGGACTGGGGAATCAGCCCCAGCATTTT; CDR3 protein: CASSRTGLGNQPQHF
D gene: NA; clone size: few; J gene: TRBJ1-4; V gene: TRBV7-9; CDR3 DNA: TGTGCCAGCAGCTTTACCATGGATGAAAAACTGTTTTTT; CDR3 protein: CASSFTMDEKLFF
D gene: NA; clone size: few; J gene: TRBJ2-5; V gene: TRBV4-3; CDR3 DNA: TGCGCCAGCAGCCAAGACCGGGGGGCGGAGACCCAGTACTTC; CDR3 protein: CASSQDRGAETQYF
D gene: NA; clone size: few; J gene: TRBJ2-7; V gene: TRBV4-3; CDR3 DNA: TGCGCCAGCAGCCAAGATAAGGGTTTCTACGAGCAGTACTTC; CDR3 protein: CASSQDKGFYEQYF
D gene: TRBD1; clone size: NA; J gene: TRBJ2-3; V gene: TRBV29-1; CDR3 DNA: TGCAGCGCCGGGGGACAGGGGACAGATACGCAGTATTTT; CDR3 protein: CSAGGQGTDTQYF
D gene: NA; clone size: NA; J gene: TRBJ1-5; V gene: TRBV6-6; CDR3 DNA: TGTGCCAGCAGTATTAACTACAGGGATCAGCCCCAGCATTTT; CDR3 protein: CASSINYRDQPQHF
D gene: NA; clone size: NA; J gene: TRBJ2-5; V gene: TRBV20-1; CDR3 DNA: TGCAGTGCTCTCGAAGAGACCCAGTACTTC; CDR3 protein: CSALEETQYF
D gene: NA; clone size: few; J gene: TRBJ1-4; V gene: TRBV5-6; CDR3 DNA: TGTGCCAGCAGCTTGGCCAACGGAAAACTGTTTTTT; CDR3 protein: CASSLANGKLFF
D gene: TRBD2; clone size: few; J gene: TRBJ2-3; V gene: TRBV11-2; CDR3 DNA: TGTGCCAGCAGCTCGGGACTAGCCGCAGATACGCAGTATTTT; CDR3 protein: CASSSGLAADTQYF
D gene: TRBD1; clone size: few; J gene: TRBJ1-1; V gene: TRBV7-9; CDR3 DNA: TGTGCCAGCAGCCTCGGTGCAGGGGGCAACACTGAAGCTTTCTTT; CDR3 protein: CASSLGAGGNTEAFF
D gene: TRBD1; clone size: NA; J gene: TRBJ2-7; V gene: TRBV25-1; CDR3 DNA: TGTGCCAGCAGTGAATCTGGGACAGGGTACCACGAGCAGTACTTC; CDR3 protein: CASSESGTGYHEQYF
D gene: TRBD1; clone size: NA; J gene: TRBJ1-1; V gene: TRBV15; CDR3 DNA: TGTGCCACCAGCAGAGATAGACAGGGAGGGACTGAAGCTTTCTTT; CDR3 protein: CATSRDRQGGTEAFF
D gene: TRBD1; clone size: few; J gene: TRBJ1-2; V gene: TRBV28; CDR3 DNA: TGTGCCACTAAGGGACAGGTCATTAACTATGGCTACACCTTC; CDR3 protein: CATKGQVINYGYTF
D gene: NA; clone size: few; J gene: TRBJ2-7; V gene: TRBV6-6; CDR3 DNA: TGTGCCAGCAGCCCTACATCCTCCTACGAGCAGTACTTC; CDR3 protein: CASSPTSSYEQYF